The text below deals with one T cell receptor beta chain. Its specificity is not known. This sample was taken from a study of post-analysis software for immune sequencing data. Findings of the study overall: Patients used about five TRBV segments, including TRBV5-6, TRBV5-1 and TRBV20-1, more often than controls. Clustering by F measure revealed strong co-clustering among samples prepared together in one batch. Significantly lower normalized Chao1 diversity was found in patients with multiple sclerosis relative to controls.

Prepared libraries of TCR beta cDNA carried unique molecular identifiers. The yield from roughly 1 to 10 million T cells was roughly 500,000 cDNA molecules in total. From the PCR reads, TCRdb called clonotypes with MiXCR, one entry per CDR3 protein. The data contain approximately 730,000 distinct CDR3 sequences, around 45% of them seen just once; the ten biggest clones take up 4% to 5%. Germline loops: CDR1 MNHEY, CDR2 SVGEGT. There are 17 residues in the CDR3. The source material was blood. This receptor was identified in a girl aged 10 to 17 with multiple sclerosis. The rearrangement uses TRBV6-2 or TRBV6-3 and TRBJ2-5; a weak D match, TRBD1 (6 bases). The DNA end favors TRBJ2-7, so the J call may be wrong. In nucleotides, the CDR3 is TGTGCCAGCAGTTACTCAGAGACAGGTAGTCGCAACTACGAGCAGTACTTC. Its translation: CASSYSETGSRNYEQYF.